This TCR beta chain was found in a study of shared clonotypes between healthy human individuals (dated by TCRdb to the early 2020s). At the level of the whole study: The cohort included three men and a couple of women between 18 and 49 years of age. For each donor, CD4 naive and CD4 memory were each run on three plates, CD8 naive on two plates, and CD8 memory on one plate. To estimate repertoire size and how much clonotypes are shared between individuals, the study performed deep sequencing of blood TCR repertoires from a handful of healthy adults. Libraries were prepared and TCR repertoires were sequenced by different laboratories using diverse techniques, in order to increase sequencing depth and limit assay-specific biases. Leukapheresis yielded between about 0.8 and 8.9 billion PBMCs per donor. General findings and caveats noted by the study authors: Pairwise subsampling indicated that sequencing depth was expected to affect the degree of clonotype sharing among donors. Because the study included only a small number of donors, the genetic and exposure-history diversity represented was limited. Sharing across a handful of donors was observed for approximately 5% of naive CD4, less than 4% of naive CD8, 2% to 2.5% of memory CD4, and around 0.4% of memory CD8 clonotypes. Larger estimated clonotype richness was generally found for naive subsets than for memory subsets. Only blood was sampled, and tissue TCR repertoires likely differ from those in blood. Incomplete sequencing was indicated by rarefaction of sorted-subset datasets, despite the large sequencing depth. Compared with non-shared clonotypes, clonotypes shared by all four sorted-subset donors had higher generation probabilities.

From V the trimming removes 6 bases and from J it removes 4 bases, while the gene matches leave 9 bases of the junction unaccounted for. The CDR3 runs 15 amino acids, cysteine and phenylalanine included. Only the CDR3 region is kept as DNA, spanning 45 bases read in frame from base 1. Per the germline V gene, LGHNA is the CDR1 and YSLEER is the CDR2. On this clone itself: Its antigen is unknown. No much larger clonotype is one base removed from it; base qualities were not supplied.

For the CD8 naive samples, CD45RO-negative cells were positively selected for CCR7, yielding a CD45RA+CCR7+ population from which TemRA cells were excluded. Donors were healthy HIV-negative adults with no recently reported acute infections or vaccinations. Every donor was a Caucasian adult residing in Nashville, Tennessee, USA. After blood collection by leukapheresis, PBMCs were isolated using Ficoll-Histopaque density gradient centrifugation and then cryopreserved in the vapor phase of liquid nitrogen. Analytical flow cytometry was used to check the purity and quantity of every magnetically sorted T cell population. From each sorted fraction, genomic DNA was isolated and quantified by UV absorbance on a Nanodrop 2000c. TCR CDR3 regions were amplified from genomic DNA by multiplex PCR using the deep immunoSEQ assay. Extracted genomic DNA from each cell subset was distributed evenly across all wells of several immunoSEQ 96-well plates, and each plate was treated as a replicate. Each replicate PCR for sorted subsets received roughly 0.2 ug genomic DNA, equal to tens of thousands of T cell genomes. Purified libraries were measured with a Qubit 3.0 fluorometer, size-checked on a Bioanalyzer 2100, and measured again with the KAPA Library Quantification kit. A separate single-read 150-cycle Illumina NextSeq 550 flow cell was used to sequence each immunoSEQ 96-well plate. The authors processed their data as follows. Because the immunoSEQ output included only junctional sequences and no quality scores, the filtering could not be the same as the filtering used for full-length reads. Sequences were annotated with PyIR, a Python wrapper for IgBLAST v1.9, and V/J genes and CDR3 were assigned using IMGT germline references. Reads were filtered out if the reads had weak V/J assignments (E-value above 1e-6), no CDR3, stop codons, out-of-frame junctions, or ambiguous translated residues. A V3J clonotype was defined by an identical inferred V gene, J gene, and CDR3 amino acid sequence. Percentage overlap between repertoires was calculated by dividing the number of shared unique clonotypes by the size of the smaller repertoire. Three approaches were used to assess repertoire richness: RTK rarefaction, the Chao1 estimator, and Recon v2.1 estimates of unobserved clonotypes. OLGA was used to compute generation probabilities for all TCRbeta clonotypes that the gDNA method yielded from a handful of donors. The clones in this table, taken by TCRdb from immuneACCESS, are in-frame only. Not every clone is retained; where verified, under half of the shortfall comes from an unresolved V gene, and the cause of the rest is unknown. The V and J calls and clone size were taken over from that table, and D and trimming were inferred from the DNA. Here the sample has about 2.1 million clones; around 93% occur a single time. In total, the top ten clones hold more than 1.5% of the sample.

The sample comprised naive CD8+ T cells from PBMCs. Interpreted using the paper, the cell subset or site label stands for: CD45RA+CCR7+. The chain couples TRBV4-3 to TRBJ2-7, and TRBD2 matches 10 of the central bases. The origin of this receptor is a man between 18 and 29 years old in good health. Some clones in this sample may be carry-over from other donors' samples. The CDR3 reads CASRPGLAGAYEQYF. The bases read TGCGCCAGCAGGCCCGGCCTAGCGGGGGCTTACGAGCAGTACTTC.